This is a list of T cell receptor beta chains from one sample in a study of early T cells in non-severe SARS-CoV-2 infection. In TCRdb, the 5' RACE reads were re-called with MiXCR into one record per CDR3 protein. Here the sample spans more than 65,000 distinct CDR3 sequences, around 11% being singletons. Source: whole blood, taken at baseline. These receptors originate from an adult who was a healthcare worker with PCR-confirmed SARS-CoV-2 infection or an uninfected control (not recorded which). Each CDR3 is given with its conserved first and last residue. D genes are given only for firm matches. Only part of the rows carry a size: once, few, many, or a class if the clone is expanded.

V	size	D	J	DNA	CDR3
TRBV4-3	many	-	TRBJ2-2	TGCGCTCATCGTAGAGGGCGTGACCCTACCACCGGGGAGCTGTTTTTT	CAHRRGRDPTTGELFF
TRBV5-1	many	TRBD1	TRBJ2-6	TGCGCCAGCACCAACCCGACAGGGGCCTCTGGGGCCAACGTCCTGACTTTC	CASTNPTGASGANVLTF
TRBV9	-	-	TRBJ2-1	TGTGCCAGCAGCGTAGGCGCGGGCGCGAGGTACAATGAGCAGTTCTTC	CASSVGAGARYNEQFF
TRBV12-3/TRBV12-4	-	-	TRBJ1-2	TGTGCCAGCAGCCGAAGGACGTTTGGCTACACCTTC	CASSRRTFGYTF
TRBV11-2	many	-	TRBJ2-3	TGTGCCAGCAGCTCCCCGCGGGCGGAGGTCGATACAGATACGCAGTATTTT	CASSSPRAEVDTDTQYF
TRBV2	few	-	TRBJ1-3	TGTGCCAGCAGTGATGCCAGGGTCAACACCATATATTTT	CASSDARVNTIYF
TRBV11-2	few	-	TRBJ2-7	TGTGCCAGCAGCCCGAATAGAGCAGTTAGGGAGCAGTACTTC	CASSPNRAVREQYF
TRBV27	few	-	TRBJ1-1	TGTGCCACCAGGGTCAGGGCAACGGTAGCTTTCTTT	CATRVRATVAFF
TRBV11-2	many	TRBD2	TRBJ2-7	TGTGCCAGCAGCCCGGGACTAGCGACTGGTGAGCAGTACTTC	CASSPGLATGEQYF
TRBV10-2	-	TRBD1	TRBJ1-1	TGCGCCAGCAGTCTCAGACAGGGTAAGAACACTGAAGCTTTCTTT	CASSLRQGKNTEAFF